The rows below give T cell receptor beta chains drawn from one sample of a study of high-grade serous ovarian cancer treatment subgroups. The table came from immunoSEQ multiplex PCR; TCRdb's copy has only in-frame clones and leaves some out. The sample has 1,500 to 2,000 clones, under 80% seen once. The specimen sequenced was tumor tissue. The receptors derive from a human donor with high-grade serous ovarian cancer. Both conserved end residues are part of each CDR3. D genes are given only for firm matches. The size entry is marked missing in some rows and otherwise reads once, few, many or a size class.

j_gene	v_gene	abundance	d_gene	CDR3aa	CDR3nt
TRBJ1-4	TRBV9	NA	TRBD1	CASSSDRSNEKLFF	TGTGCCAGCAGCTCGGACAGGAGCAATGAAAAACTGTTTTTT
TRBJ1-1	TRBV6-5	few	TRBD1	CASSTGGFGTEAFF	TGTGCCAGCAGCACAGGGGGCTTCGGCACTGAAGCTTTCTTT
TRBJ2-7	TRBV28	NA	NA	CASSWVGYEQYF	TGTGCCAGCAGTTGGGTAGGCTACGAGCAGTACTTC
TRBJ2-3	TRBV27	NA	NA	CASSLRLAEDTQYF	TGTGCCAGCAGTTTACGGCTCGCGGAGGATACGCAGTATTTT
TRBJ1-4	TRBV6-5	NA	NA	CASGVPGAGGKLFF	TGTGCCAGCGGGGTTCCGGGGGCGGGTGGAAAACTGTTTTTT
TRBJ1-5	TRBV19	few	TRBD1	CASISGDRVNQPQHF	TGTGCCAGTATATCGGGGGACAGGGTAAATCAGCCCCAGCATTTT
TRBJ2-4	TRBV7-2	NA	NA	CASSLVGQLKTNIQYF	TGTGCCAGCAGCTTAGTGGGTCAATTGAAAACAAACATTCAGTACTTC
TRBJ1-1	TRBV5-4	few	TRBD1	CASSTRDRGFGTEAFF	TGTGCCAGCAGCACCCGGGACAGGGGTTTCGGCACTGAAGCTTTCTTT
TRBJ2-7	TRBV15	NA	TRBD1	CATSRDRRGRYVYEQYF	TGTGCCACCAGCAGAGATCGCAGGGGGCGATATGTCTACGAGCAGTACTTC
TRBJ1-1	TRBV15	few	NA	CATSRAGMNTEAFF	TGTGCCACCAGCAGAGCGGGGATGAACACTGAAGCTTTCTTT
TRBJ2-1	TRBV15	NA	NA	CATSRGRGNEQFF	TGTGCCACCAGCAGAGGTAGGGGCAATGAGCAGTTCTTC
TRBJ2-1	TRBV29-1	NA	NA	CSVESVGQISYNEQFF	TGCAGCGTTGAGTCTGTGGGACAAATCTCCTACAATGAGCAGTTCTTC
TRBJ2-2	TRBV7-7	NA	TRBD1	CASSRDRVTGELFF	TGTGCTAGCAGCCGGGACAGGGTTACCGGGGAGCTGTTTTTT
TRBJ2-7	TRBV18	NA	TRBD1	CASSPGQGSYEQYF	TGTGCCAGCTCACCGGGACAGGGATCCTACGAGCAGTACTTC
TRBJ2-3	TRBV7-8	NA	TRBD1	CASSEGQGHTDTQYF	TGTGCCAGCAGCGAAGGACAGGGCCACACAGATACGCAGTATTTT
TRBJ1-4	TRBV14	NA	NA	CASSQGGTFFGEKLFF	TGTGCCAGCAGCCAAGGAGGGACTTTCTTCGGGGAAAAACTGTTTTTT
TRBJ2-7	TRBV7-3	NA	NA	CASSLKPQGAGTRIYEQYF	TGTGCCAGCAGCTTAAAGCCCCAGGGGGCCGGGACTAGAATCTACGAGCAGTACTTC
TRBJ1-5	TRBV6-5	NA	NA	CASSTVLEQHF	TGTGCCAGCTCTACCGTCCTCGAGCAGCATTTT
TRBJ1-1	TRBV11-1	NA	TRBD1	CASSLNRGQTEAFF	TGTGCCAGCAGCTTGAACAGGGGTCAAACTGAGGCTTTCTTT
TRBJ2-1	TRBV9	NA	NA	CASSVGLSSYNEQFF	TGTGCCAGCAGCGTGGGGCTTAGCTCCTACAATGAGCAGTTCTTC
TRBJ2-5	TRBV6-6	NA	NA	CASSWEQETQYF	TGTGCCAGCAGTTGGGAGCAAGAGACCCAGTACTTC
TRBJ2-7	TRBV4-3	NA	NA	CASSQDFGRADPNEQYF	TGCGCCAGCAGCCAAGATTTTGGGCGGGCGGACCCTAACGAGCAGTACTTC
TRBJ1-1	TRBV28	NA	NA	CASSPGGARFSTEAFF	TGTGCCAGCAGTCCGGGGGGGGCGCGATTCAGCACTGAAGCTTTCTTT
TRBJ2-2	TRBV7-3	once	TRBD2	CASSLRGGTSSNTGELFF	TGTGCCAGCAGCTTAAGAGGGGGGACTAGTTCGAACACCGGGGAGCTGTTTTTT
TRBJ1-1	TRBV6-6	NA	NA	CASSYEANTEAFF	TGTGCCAGCAGTTACGAGGCGAACACTGAAGCTTTCTTT
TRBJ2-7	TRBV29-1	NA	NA	CSVELPMTATYEQYF	TGCAGCGTTGAACTACCCATGACAGCTACCTACGAGCAGTACTTC
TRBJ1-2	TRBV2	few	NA	CASSGATGTATYYGYTF	TGTGCCAGCAGTGGGGCGACAGGAACAGCAACCTACTATGGCTACACCTTC
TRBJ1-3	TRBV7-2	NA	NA	CASSPNSPASGHTIYF	TGTGCCAGCAGCCCCAACAGCCCGGCGAGCGGGCACACCATATATTTT
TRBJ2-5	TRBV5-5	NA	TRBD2	CASSWRLAGGGETQYF	TGTGCCAGCAGCTGGAGGCTAGCGGGAGGAGGTGAGACCCAGTACTTC
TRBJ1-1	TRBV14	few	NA	CASSQMTGPNTEAFF	TGTGCCAGCAGCCAAATGACAGGACCGAACACTGAAGCTTTCTTT
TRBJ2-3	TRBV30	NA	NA	CAWGTSTDTQYF	TGTGCCTGGGGGACCAGCACAGATACGCAGTATTTT
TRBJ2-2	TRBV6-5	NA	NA	CASRSGYTGELFF	TGTGCCAGCAGGAGCGGTTACACCGGGGAGCTGTTTTTT
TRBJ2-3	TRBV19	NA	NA	CASSGRVTDTQYF	TGTGCCAGTAGTGGCAGGGTGACAGATACGCAGTATTTT
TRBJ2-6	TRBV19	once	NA	CASSIDTSGANVLTF	TGTGCCAGTAGTATTGATACGTCTGGGGCCAACGTCCTGACTTTC
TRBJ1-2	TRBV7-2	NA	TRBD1	CASSLGDRVRGNGYTF	TGTGCCAGCAGCTTAGGGGATAGGGTCAGGGGGAATGGCTACACCTTC
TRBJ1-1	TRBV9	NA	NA	CASSFRGLPDTEAFF	TGTGCCAGCAGCTTCCGGGGACTCCCGGACACTGAAGCTTTCTTT
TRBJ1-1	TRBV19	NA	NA	CASGGGGDDTEAFF	TGTGCCAGTGGAGGGGGAGGGGATGACACTGAAGCTTTCTTT
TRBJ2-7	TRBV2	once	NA	CASSQGTASSYEQYF	TGTGCCAGCAGCCAAGGGACGGCTAGCTCCTACGAGCAGTACTTC
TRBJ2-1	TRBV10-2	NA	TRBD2	CASSRLAGVYNEQFF	TGCGCCAGCAGTAGACTAGCGGGAGTATACAATGAGCAGTTCTTC
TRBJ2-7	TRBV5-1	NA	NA	CASSETASYEQYF	TGCGCCAGCAGTGAGACGGCCTCCTACGAGCAGTACTTC
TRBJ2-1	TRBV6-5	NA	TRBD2	CASMTSGRTYNEQFF	TGTGCCAGCATGACTAGCGGGAGGACCTACAATGAGCAGTTCTTC
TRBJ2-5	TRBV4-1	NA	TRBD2	CASTGGLAVQETQYF	TGCGCCAGCACCGGGGGACTAGCGGTTCAAGAGACCCAGTACTTC
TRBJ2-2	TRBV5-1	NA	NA	CASSSGETNTGELFF	TGCGCCAGCAGCTCGGGGGAGACGAACACCGGGGAGCTGTTTTTT
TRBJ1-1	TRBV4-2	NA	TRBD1	CASSSPTGGTEAFF	TGTGCCAGCAGCTCCCCCACAGGGGGCACTGAAGCTTTCTTT
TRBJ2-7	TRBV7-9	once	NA	CASSRPGLYEQYF	TGTGCCAGCAGCCGCCCGGGATTATACGAGCAGTACTTC
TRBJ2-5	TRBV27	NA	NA	CASSLWEGGETQYF	TGTGCCAGCAGTTTATGGGAGGGGGGAGAGACCCAGTACTTC
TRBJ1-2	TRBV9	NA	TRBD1	CASNDPTGEHGYTF	TGTGCCAGCAACGACCCAACAGGGGAACATGGCTACACCTTC